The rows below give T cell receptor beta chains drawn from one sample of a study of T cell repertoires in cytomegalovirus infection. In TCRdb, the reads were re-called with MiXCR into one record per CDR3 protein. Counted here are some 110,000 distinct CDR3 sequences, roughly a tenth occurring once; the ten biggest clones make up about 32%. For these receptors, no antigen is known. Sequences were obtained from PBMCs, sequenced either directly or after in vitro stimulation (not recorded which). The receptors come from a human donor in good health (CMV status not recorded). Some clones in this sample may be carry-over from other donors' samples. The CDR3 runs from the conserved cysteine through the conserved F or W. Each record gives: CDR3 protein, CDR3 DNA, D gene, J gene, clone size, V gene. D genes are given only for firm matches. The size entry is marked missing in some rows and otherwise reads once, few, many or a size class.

cdr3_aa: CASSLFAGSTEAFF
cdr3_nt: TGTGCCAGCAGCTTATTCGCTGGAAGCACTGAAGCTTTCTTT
d_call: -
j_call: TRBJ1-1
clone_size: -
v_call: TRBV6-2/TRBV6-3

cdr3_aa: CSARDPLSLNTEAFF
cdr3_nt: TGCAGTGCTAGAGATCCCCTCAGCTTGAACACTGAAGCTTTCTTT
d_call: -
j_call: TRBJ1-1
clone_size: -
v_call: TRBV20-1

cdr3_aa: CAWSVLEGAGPLHF
cdr3_nt: TGTGCCTGGAGTGTATTGGAGGGGGCTGGACCCCTCCACTTT
d_call: TRBD1
j_call: TRBJ1-6
clone_size: few
v_call: TRBV30

cdr3_aa: CASSTGPERNEKLFF
cdr3_nt: TGTGCCAGCAGCACGGGACCGGAAAGGAATGAAAAACTGTTTTTT
d_call: -
j_call: TRBJ1-4
clone_size: many
v_call: TRBV7-9

cdr3_aa: CSARGGSGNNSPLHF
cdr3_nt: TGCAGTGCTAGAGGAGGTAGCGGGAATAATTCACCCCTCCACTTT
d_call: -
j_call: TRBJ1-6
clone_size: many
v_call: TRBV20-1

cdr3_aa: CASSLGVMNTEAFF
cdr3_nt: TGTGCCAGCAGCTTGGGGGTCATGAACACTGAAGCTTTCTTT
d_call: -
j_call: TRBJ1-1
clone_size: few
v_call: TRBV5-4

cdr3_aa: CASSQGQGDEKLFF
cdr3_nt: TGCGCCAGCAGCCAGGGTCAGGGAGACGAAAAACTGTTTTTT
d_call: -
j_call: TRBJ1-4
clone_size: many
v_call: TRBV4-3

cdr3_aa: CASSLGLGGGAQPQHF
cdr3_nt: TGTGCCAGCAGCTTAGGCTTGGGGGGCGGTGCTCAGCCCCAGCATTTT
d_call: -
j_call: TRBJ1-5
clone_size: many
v_call: TRBV7-8

cdr3_aa: CASAADYYNEQFF
cdr3_nt: TGTGCCAGCGCAGCAGACTACTACAATGAGCAGTTCTTC
d_call: -
j_call: TRBJ2-1
clone_size: few
v_call: TRBV6-2/TRBV6-3

cdr3_aa: CASSGNSGRAVIYNEQFF
cdr3_nt: TGTGCCAGCAGTGGAAATAGCGGGAGGGCCGTTATCTACAATGAGCAGTTCTTC
d_call: TRBD2
j_call: TRBJ2-1
clone_size: few
v_call: TRBV6-1

cdr3_aa: CASSLPGTGGSDTQYF
cdr3_nt: TGCGCCAGCAGCTTACCCGGGACAGGGGGCTCAGATACGCAGTATTTT
d_call: TRBD1
j_call: TRBJ2-3
clone_size: -
v_call: TRBV5-1

cdr3_aa: CASRSGQGNTEAFF
cdr3_nt: TGTGCCAGCAGGTCGGGACAGGGGAACACTGAAGCTTTCTTT
d_call: TRBD1
j_call: TRBJ1-1
clone_size: many
v_call: TRBV7-2

cdr3_aa: CASRKVNNEKLFF
cdr3_nt: TGTGCCAGCAGGAAAGTCAATAATGAAAAACTGTTTTTT
d_call: -
j_call: TRBJ1-4
clone_size: -
v_call: TRBV5-3

cdr3_aa: CASSQDYQAYNEQFF
cdr3_nt: TGCGCCAGCAGCCAAGATTATCAGGCCTACAATGAGCAGTTCTTC
d_call: -
j_call: TRBJ2-1
clone_size: many
v_call: TRBV4-3

cdr3_aa: CASSFRANTEAFF
cdr3_nt: TGTGCCAGCAGCTTTAGAGCGAACACTGAAGCTTTCTTT
d_call: -
j_call: TRBJ1-1
clone_size: few
v_call: TRBV11-2

cdr3_aa: CATSDLGGVGELFF
cdr3_nt: TGTGCCACCAGTGATTTGGGCGGGGTCGGGGAGCTGTTTTTT
d_call: -
j_call: TRBJ2-2
clone_size: -
v_call: TRBV24-1

cdr3_aa: CSVEREENEQYF
cdr3_nt: TGCAGTGTAGAGCGGGAGGAGAACGAGCAGTACTTC
d_call: TRBD2
j_call: TRBJ2-7
clone_size: -
v_call: TRBV20-1

cdr3_aa: CASSLGASGANVLTF
cdr3_nt: TGTGCCAGCAGCTTAGGAGCCTCTGGGGCCAACGTCCTGACTTTC
d_call: -
j_call: TRBJ2-6
clone_size: many
v_call: TRBV7-8

cdr3_aa: CATRLQPAYEQYF
cdr3_nt: TGTGCCACCAGGCTGCAACCCGCCTACGAGCAGTACTTC
d_call: -
j_call: TRBJ2-7
clone_size: many
v_call: TRBV28

cdr3_aa: CASSTTIWTSGIYTDTQYF
cdr3_nt: TGTGCCAGTAGTACAACGATCTGGACTAGCGGGATCTACACAGATACGCAGTATTTT
d_call: TRBD2
j_call: TRBJ2-3
clone_size: many
v_call: TRBV19

cdr3_aa: CATRAGGAGLTGELFF
cdr3_nt: TGTGCCACCCGCGCAGGTGGCGCGGGACTCACCGGGGAGCTGTTTTTT
d_call: -
j_call: TRBJ2-2
clone_size: few
v_call: TRBV27

cdr3_aa: CASSPGTFGQETQYF
cdr3_nt: TGTGCCAGCAGTCCAGGGACCTTCGGACAAGAGACCCAGTACTTC
d_call: -
j_call: TRBJ2-5
clone_size: many
v_call: TRBV27

cdr3_aa: CASSEGTSGLNEQFF
cdr3_nt: TGTGCCAGCAGCGAAGGGACTAGTGGCCTCAATGAGCAGTTCTTC
d_call: TRBD2
j_call: TRBJ2-1
clone_size: many
v_call: TRBV7-2

cdr3_aa: CASSLVGGMNTEAFF
cdr3_nt: TGCGCCAGCAGCTTGGTGGGAGGGATGAACACTGAAGCTTTCTTT
d_call: -
j_call: TRBJ1-1
clone_size: many
v_call: TRBV5-1

cdr3_aa: CASSPEWVSGPQHF
cdr3_nt: TGTGCCAGCTCACCCGAATGGGTGTCTGGGCCCCAGCATTTT
d_call: -
j_call: TRBJ1-5
clone_size: -
v_call: TRBV18

cdr3_aa: CSATGPSYNEQFF
cdr3_nt: TGCAGTGCCACAGGGCCCTCCTACAATGAGCAGTTCTTC
d_call: -
j_call: TRBJ2-1
clone_size: -
v_call: TRBV20-1

cdr3_aa: CATSDFPRFTDTQYF
cdr3_nt: TGTGCCACCAGTGATTTCCCGAGGTTCACAGATACGCAGTATTTT
d_call: -
j_call: TRBJ2-3
clone_size: few
v_call: TRBV24-1

cdr3_aa: CASSSTSGTYNEQFF
cdr3_nt: TGTGCCAGCAGCTCGACTAGCGGAACTTACAATGAGCAGTTCTTC
d_call: TRBD2
j_call: TRBJ2-1
clone_size: many
v_call: TRBV7-9

cdr3_aa: CASSFELKGRQYF
cdr3_nt: TGTGCCAGCAGTTTCGAACTGAAGGGAAGGCAGTATTTT
d_call: -
j_call: TRBJ2-3
clone_size: many
v_call: TRBV6-1

cdr3_aa: CASSLNRVAGNEQFF
cdr3_nt: TGTGCCAGCAGTTTAAACAGGGTAGCGGGCAATGAGCAGTTCTTC
d_call: -
j_call: TRBJ2-1
clone_size: many
v_call: TRBV12-3/TRBV12-4

cdr3_aa: CASSDSGGRGKLFF
cdr3_nt: TGTGCCAGCAGTGACTCCGGGGGCAGAGGAAAACTGTTTTTT
d_call: -
j_call: TRBJ1-4
clone_size: -
v_call: TRBV2